The present T cell receptor beta chain was sequenced within a study of response to subunit inactivated influenza vaccine. Whole-study results and caveats: Seasonal influenza vaccination, on each occasion, was suggested by the authors to recruit few new T cells.

CDR3 length: 16 residues. CDR1 is KGHDR, CDR2 SFDVKD, per germline. The V and J ends lost 3 bases and 3 bases, in that order; junction bases with no gene match: 1. About this clonotype: Its antigen is undetermined.

TCRdb re-analysed the RT-PCR reads in MiXCR, keeping a single row per CDR3 protein. The sample shows around 760,000 distinct CDR3 sequences, roughly 13% of them seen only once. The input for sequencing was PBMCs from blood, taken approximately 15 days before vaccination. The source is a man aged 50 to 59 who received an inactivated influenza vaccine. This chain uses TRBV24-1 with TRBJ2-1; 13 positions agree with TRBD2. Written as DNA, the CDR3 is TGTGCCACCAGTGATACTAGCGGGAGGGACTACAATGAGCAGTTCTTC. This sequence encodes CATSDTSGRDYNEQFF.